The sample holds one count of the clone carrying this T cell receptor (beta chain). Its antigen is currently unknown. Attachment of unique molecular identifiers was made to individual cDNA molecules. TCRdb processed the 5' RACE reads anew with MiXCR; each CDR3 protein has one entry. The sample includes tens of thousands of distinct CDR3 sequences, around 8.6% of them seen just once. This specimen comes from a study of early T cells in non-severe SARS-CoV-2 infection. For the study at large: Sequencing targeted bulk RNA from unsorted whole blood, leaving chains unpaired.

V dropped 7 bases and J dropped 1 base, with 14 bases sitting between them. This CDR3 is 13 amino acids long. CDR1 is SQVTM, CDR2 ANQGSEA, per germline. Whole-study results and caveats: VDJdb matches were skewed toward anti-spike CD8 T cell responses.

The source material was whole blood, sampled at baseline. This chain uses TRBV29-1 with TRBJ2-7; perhaps TRBD1 as D (6 bases). The receptor was isolated from an adult who was a healthcare worker with PCR-confirmed SARS-CoV-2 infection or an uninfected control (not recorded which). CDR3 sequence reads: CSAKQGASYEQYF. CDR3 nucleotide sequence: TGCAGCGCAAAACAGGGTGCGTCCTACGAGCAGTACTTC.